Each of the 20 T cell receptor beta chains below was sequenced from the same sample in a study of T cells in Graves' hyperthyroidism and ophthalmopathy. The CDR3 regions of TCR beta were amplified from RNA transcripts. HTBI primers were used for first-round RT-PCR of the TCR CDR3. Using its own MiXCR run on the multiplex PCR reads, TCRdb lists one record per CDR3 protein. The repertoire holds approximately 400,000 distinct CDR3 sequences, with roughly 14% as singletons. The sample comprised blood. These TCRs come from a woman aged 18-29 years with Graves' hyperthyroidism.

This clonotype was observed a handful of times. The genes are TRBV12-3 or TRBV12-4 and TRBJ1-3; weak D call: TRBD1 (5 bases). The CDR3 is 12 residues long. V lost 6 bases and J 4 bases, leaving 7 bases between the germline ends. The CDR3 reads CASRGRGNTIYF. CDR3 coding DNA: TGTGCCAGCAGGGGGCGCGGAAACACCATATATTTT.

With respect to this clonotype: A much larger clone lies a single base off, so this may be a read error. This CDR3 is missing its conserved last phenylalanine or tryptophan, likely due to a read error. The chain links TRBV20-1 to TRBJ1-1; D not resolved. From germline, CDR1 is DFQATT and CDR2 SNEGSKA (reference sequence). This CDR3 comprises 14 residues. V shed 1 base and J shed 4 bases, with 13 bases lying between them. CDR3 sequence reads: CSARVEGFFTEAFL. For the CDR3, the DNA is TGCAGTGCTAGAGTAGAAGGGTTTTTCACTGAAGCTTTCCTT.

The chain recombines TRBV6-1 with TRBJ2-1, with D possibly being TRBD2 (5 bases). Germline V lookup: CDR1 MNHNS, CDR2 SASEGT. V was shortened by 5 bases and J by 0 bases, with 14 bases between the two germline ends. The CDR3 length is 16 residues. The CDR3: CASSSRGLSSYNEQFF. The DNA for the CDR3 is TGTGCCAGCAGTAGCCGAGGGCTGAGCTCCTACAATGAGCAGTTCTTC.

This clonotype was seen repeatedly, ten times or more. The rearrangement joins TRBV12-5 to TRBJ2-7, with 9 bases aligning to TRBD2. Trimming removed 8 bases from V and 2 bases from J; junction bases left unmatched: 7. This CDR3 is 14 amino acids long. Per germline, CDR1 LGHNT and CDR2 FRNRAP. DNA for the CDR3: TGTGCTAGTAAACAAGCGGGAGGAGCCTACGAGCAGTACTTC. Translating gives CASKQAGGAYEQYF. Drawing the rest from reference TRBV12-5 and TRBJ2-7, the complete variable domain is DARVTQTPRHKVTEMGQEVTMRCQPILGHNTVFWYRQTMMQGLELLAYFRNRAPLDDSGMPKDRFSAEMPDATLATLKIQPSEPRDSAVYFCASKQAGGAYEQYFGPGTRLTVT.

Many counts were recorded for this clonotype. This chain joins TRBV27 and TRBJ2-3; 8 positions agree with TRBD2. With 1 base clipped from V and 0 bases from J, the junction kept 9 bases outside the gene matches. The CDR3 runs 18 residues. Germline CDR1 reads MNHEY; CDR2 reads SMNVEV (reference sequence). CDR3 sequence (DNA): TGTGCCAGCAGTTTATTGGGGCGGGGGGACCGCAGCACAGATACGCAGTATTTT. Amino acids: CASSLLGRGDRSTDTQYF.

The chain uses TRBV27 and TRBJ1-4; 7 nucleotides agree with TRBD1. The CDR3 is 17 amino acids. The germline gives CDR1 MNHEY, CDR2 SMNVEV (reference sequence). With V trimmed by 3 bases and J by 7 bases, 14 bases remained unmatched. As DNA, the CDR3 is TGTGCCAGCAGTTTTATGGTCATGAGGGGGCGCACTGAAAAACTGTTTTTT. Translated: CASSFMVMRGRTEKLFF.

The DNA of the CDR3 is TGCGCCAGCAGCCACGAGACAGGGCGGCAGCCCCAGCATTTT. Residues: CASSHETGRQPQHF. The rearrangement joins TRBV4-1 to TRBJ1-5, with 7 nucleotides matching TRBD1. CDR3 length: 14 amino acids. The germline V gene encodes CDR1 MGHRA and CDR2 YSYEKL. V shed 3 bases, J shed 7 bases, and the junction held 6 bases outside the gene matches.

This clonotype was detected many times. For the CDR3, the DNA is TGTGCCTGGACCCCTGGACAGGGCATTATAGGCTACACCTTC. It codes for CAWTPGQGIIGYTF. This rearrangement joins TRBV30 to TRBJ1-2; TRBD1 agrees at 8 bases. The CDR3 is 14 residues long. V trimming: 4 bases; J trimming: 8 bases; junction bases outside the gene matches: 12. The germline V gene has CDR1 GTSNPN and CDR2 SVGIG (reference sequence).

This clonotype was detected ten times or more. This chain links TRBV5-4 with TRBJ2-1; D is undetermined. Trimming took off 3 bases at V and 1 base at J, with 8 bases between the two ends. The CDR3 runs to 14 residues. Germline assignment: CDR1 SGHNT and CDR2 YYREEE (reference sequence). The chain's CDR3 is CASSSYRSYNEQFF. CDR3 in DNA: TGTGCCAGCAGCTCTTATCGGTCCTACAATGAGCAGTTCTTC.

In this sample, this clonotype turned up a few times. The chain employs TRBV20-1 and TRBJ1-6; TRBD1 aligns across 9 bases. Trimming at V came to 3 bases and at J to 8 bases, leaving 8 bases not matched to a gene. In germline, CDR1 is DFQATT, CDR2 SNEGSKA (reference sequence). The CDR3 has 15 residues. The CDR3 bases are TGCAGTGCTAGGTTTAGGGACAGGGAGGATTCACCCCTCCACTTT. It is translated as CSARFRDREDSPLHF.

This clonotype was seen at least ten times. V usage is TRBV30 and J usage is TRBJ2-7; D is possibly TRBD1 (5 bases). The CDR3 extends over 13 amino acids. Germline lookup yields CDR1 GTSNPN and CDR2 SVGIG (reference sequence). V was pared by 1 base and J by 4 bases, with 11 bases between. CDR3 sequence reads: CAWSAGSGYEQYF. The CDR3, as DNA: TGTGCCTGGAGTGCAGGATCAGGGTACGAGCAGTACTTC. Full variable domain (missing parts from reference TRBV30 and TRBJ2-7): SQTIHQWPATLVQPVGSPLSLECTVEGTSNPNLYWYRQAAGRGLQLLFYSVGIGQISSEVPQNLSASRPQDRQFILSSKKLLLSDSGFYLCAWSAGSGYEQYFGPGTRLTVT.

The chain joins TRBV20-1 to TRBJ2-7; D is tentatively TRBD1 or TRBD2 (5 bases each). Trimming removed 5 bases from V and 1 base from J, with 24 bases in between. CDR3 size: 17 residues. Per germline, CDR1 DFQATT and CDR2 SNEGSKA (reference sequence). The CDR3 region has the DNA TGCAGTGCTTCCCCCCCAGCCTGGGGACCGCAGTCCTACGAGCAGTACTTC. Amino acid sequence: CSASPPAWGPQSYEQYF.

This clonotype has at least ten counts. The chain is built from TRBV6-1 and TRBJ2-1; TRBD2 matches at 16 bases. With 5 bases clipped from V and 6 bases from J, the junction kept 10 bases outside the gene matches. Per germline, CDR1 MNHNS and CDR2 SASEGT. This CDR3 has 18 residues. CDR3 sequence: CASSQFGTSGRALNEQFF. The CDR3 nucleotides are TGTGCCAGCAGTCAGTTCGGGACTAGCGGGAGGGCCCTCAATGAGCAGTTCTTC.

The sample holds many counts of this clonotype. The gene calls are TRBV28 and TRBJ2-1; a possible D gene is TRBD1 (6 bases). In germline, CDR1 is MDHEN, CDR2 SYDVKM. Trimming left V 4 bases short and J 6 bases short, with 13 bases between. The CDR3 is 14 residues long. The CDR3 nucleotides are TGTGCCAGCAGTTCTCCCACAGGGCTCAATGAGCAGTTCTTC. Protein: CASSSPTGLNEQFF.

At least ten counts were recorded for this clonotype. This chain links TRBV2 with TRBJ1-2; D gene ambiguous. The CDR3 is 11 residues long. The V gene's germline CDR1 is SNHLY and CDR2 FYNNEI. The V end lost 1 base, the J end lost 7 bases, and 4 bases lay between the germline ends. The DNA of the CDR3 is TGTGCCAGCAGTGAAGATGTTGGCTACACCTTC. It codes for CASSEDVGYTF.

In nucleotides, the CDR3 is TGTGCCAGCAGTGAATGGGGGACTGAAGCTTTCTTT. This sequence encodes CASSEWGTEAFF. J is TRBJ1-1 and V is TRBV2; perhaps TRBD1 as D (5 bases). CDR1 and CDR2 (germline): SNHLY, FYNNEI. V was pared by 2 bases and J by 5 bases, with 6 bases between. The CDR3 runs 12 residues.

In DNA, the CDR3 is TGTGCCAGCAGCCCAGGGACAGGGCCCTATGGCTACACCTTC. Translation gives CASSPGTGPYGYTF. The gene calls are TRBV7-6 and TRBJ1-2, with 9 bases fitting TRBD1. The germline V gene has CDR1 SGHVS and CDR2 FNYEAQ. This CDR3 contains 14 residues. With 5 bases clipped from V and 4 bases from J, the junction kept 5 bases outside the gene matches.

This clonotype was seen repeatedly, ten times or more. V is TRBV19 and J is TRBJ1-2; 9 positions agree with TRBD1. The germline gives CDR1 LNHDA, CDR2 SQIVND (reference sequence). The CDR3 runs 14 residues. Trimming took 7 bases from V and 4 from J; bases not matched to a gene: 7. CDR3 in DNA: TGTGCCAGTAAACCGGGACAGGGCGGCTATGGCTACACCTTC. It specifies CASKPGQGGYGYTF. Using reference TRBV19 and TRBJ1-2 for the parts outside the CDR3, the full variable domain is DGGITQSPKYLFRKEGQNVTLSCEQNLNHDAMYWYRQDPGQGLRLIYYSQIVNDFQKGDIAEGYSVSREKKESFPLTVTSAQKNPTAFYLCASKPGQGGYGYTFGSGTRLTVV.

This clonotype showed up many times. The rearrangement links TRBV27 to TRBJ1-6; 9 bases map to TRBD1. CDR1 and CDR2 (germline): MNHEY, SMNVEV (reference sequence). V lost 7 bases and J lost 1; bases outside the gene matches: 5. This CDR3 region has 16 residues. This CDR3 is CASNPQGASYNSPLHF. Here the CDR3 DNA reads TGTGCCAGCAACCCACAGGGGGCATCCTATAATTCACCCCTCCACTTT.

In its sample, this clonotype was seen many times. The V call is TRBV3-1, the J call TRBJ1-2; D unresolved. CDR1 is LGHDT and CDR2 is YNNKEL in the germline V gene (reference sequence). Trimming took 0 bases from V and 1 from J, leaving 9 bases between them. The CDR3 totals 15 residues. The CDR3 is CASSQDEGFNYGYTF. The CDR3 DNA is TGTGCCAGCAGCCAAGATGAGGGTTTTAACTATGGCTACACCTTC.